The entry below describes one TCR beta chain. The antigen this receptor binds is unknown. Qualities for individual bases were not recorded, and no much larger clone is one base off. The immunoSEQ hsTCRB v3.0 assay was used at survey level resolution to sequence the TRB variable region. TRB sequencing targeted a depth of roughly 40,000-55,000 T-cell genomes per sample. TRB libraries were pooled and sequenced on an Illumina MiSeq using a v3 150-cycle kit. The source study handled its data this way. Analysis of repertoires was carried out in R inside a reproducible Nextflow workflow spanning QC, data transformation and analysis. LymphoSeq2, an R package for exploring AIRR-Seq data, was used to implement the custom analyses. Several samples that yielded fewer than 5000 total TRB sequences were excluded, so that fewer than 200 HIV repertoires were analyzed. Among the roughly 200 retained HIV repertoires, 55 to 65 were collected before ART initiation and fewer than 150 were collected after ART initiation. Each repertoire was downsampled to 5000 TRB nucleotide sequences, and summary statistics were averaged across 100 downsampling iterations. Only TRB sequences with CDR3 regions of at least seven amino acids were retained for analysis. Two measures captured diversity: a Shannon entropy-derived clonality score and the Gini coefficient. In repertoire networks, the top 5000 CDR3 amino acid sequences were linked whenever an edit distance of one separated two sequences. For TRB CDR3 amino acid sequences, antigen specificity groups and MHC restriction were predicted with GLIPH2. CDR3 amino acid sequences were matched against VDJdb and McPAS-TCR to flag known CMV, EBV, HIV or tissue antigen associations. Pre-ART, post-ART and control groups were compared with Wilcoxon signed-rank tests and Holm-Bonferroni correction. This immuneACCESS table, as held by TCRdb, lists in-frame sequences with V and J called but not all clones. Of the missing ones, under half trace to an unresolved V gene in checked studies; the others have no known cause. V, J and clone size derive from that table, while D and trimming were established from the DNA sequence. This sample gives 18,000 or so clones in total; 78% of them show up just once. 7.5% to 8% of the sample goes to the ten largest clones.

The data are from a study of long-term antiretroviral therapy in people with HIV (dated by TCRdb to between 2021 and 2024). Notes on the research overall: The earliest samples were collected approximately a decade before the 2015 WHO recommendation for immediate ART, a period when ART was typically delayed until CD4 counts fell. A retrospective serial study tested whether changes in peripheral blood TRB repertoire composition and diversity were associated with ART initiation and durable HIV suppression. From some 30 adults with confirmed HIV infection, the cohort provided 150 to 200 cryopreserved PBMC samples, gathered serially across a mean of approximately six years (range 1-12). Among the 30 to 35 participants with HIV, eleven were female. Test extractions of a monoclonal T-cell line alongside a few dozen polyclonal samples showed no cross-contamination during QIAcube processing.

A distance of 7 bases separates the germline ends of V and J, which lose 2 bases and 6 bases respectively. As encoded in the germline V gene, CDR1 is MNHEY while CDR2 is SVGAGI. From the cysteine through the phenylalanine, the CDR3 covers 13 amino acids. Of the read, only the CDR3 DNA is kept; its 39 bases are in frame from base 1. Overall study outcomes, separate from this receptor: Because PBMC availability was limited, only the TCR beta chain was sequenced, with no alpha chain pairing. Starting ART was linked to a significant rise in TRB diversity, yet even with long-term ART the diversity remained significantly lower than in transplant donor controls. Inferences about post-ART repertoire changes were limited because no data were available on ART adherence, viral resistance or therapy changes. Samples dated from the mid-2000s to the late 2010s, and the ART regimens used may be less effective than current ones. The repertoire was dominated across all time points by expanded TRB clones identified before ART initiation, although this dominance was seen to fluctuate and to decrease in many PLHIV after ART. Compared with controls, HIV repertoires had narrower CDR3 length ranges, and the network structure pointed to an antigen-experienced repertoire that shifted only slightly toward naive after ART. Because pre-ART samples had limited cell numbers, unsorted PBMC were profiled rather than sorted CD4+ and CD8+ T cells.

Participants were included only if at least one PBMC sample before ART initiation and at least two post-ART samples were available. Treatment was received in the United States of America by all participants with HIV. Before DNA extraction, cryopreserved samples of 1-10 million PBMC were thawed and then washed. At the time of the earliest PBMC sample, participants with HIV were aged between roughly 23 and 60 years. PBMC samples were contributed by each participant from 1-4 timepoints before ART initiation and 2-8 timepoints after ART initiation, with a median of 7 samples. Serial HIV viral load, CD4+ T-cell count, ART history and demographic data were obtained for every participant. Genomic DNA was extracted from unsorted PBMC with a Qiagen kit on a QIAcube, with processing performed in batches of 12 samples.

In this chain, TRBV6-5 is recombined with TRBJ2-2; the D gene remains uncertain. The material was unsorted PBMCs, obtained at the start of antiretroviral therapy, before treatment. The receptor's source is a woman between 35 and 50 years old with HIV. The CDR3 region: CASSYRGSGELFF. The DNA sequence is as follows: TGTGCCAGCAGTTACCGTGGGTCCGGGGAGCTGTTTTTT.